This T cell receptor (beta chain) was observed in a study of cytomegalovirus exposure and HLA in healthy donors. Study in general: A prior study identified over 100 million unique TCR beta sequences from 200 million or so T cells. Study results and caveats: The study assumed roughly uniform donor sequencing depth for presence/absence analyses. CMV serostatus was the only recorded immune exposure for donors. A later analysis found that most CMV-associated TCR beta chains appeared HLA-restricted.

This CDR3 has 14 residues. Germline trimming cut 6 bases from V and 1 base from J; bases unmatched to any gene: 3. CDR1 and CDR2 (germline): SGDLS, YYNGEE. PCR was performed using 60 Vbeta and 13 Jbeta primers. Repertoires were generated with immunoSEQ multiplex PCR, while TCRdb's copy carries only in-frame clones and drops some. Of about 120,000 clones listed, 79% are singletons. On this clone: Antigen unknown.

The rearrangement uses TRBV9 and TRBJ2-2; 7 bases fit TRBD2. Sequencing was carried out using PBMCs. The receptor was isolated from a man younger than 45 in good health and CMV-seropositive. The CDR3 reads CASMGGLNTGELFF. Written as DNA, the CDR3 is TGTGCCAGCATGGGAGGGTTGAACACCGGGGAGCTGTTTTTT.